The 7 T cell receptor beta chains presented below share a single source sample, sequenced in a study of early T cells in non-severe SARS-CoV-2 infection. TCRdb recomputed calls from the 5' RACE reads with MiXCR, one row per CDR3 protein. The sample yields 80,000 to 95,000 distinct CDR3 sequences, approximately 16% seen once. The specimen was whole blood, collected at baseline. These receptors originate from an adult who was a healthcare worker with PCR-confirmed SARS-CoV-2 infection or an uninfected control (not recorded which).

This clonotype was observed a few times. The chain links TRBV12-3 or TRBV12-4 to TRBJ1-2, with a weak D call TRBD1 (5 bases). The CDR3 is 11 amino acids. V gave up 1 base and J gave up 8 bases, with 5 bases separating them. The CDR3 loop is CASSLGGGYTF. CDR3 DNA: TGTGCCAGCAGTTTAGGGGGCGGCTACACCTTC.

V usage is TRBV12-3 or TRBV12-4 and J usage is TRBJ1-2, with 7 positions matching TRBD1. After removal of 4 bases from V and 3 bases from J, the junction contained 11 bases not matched to a gene. The CDR3 length is 16 residues. The CDR3 is CASSSGRGSRDYGYTF. As DNA, the CDR3 is TGTGCCAGCAGTTCTGGCAGGGGGTCCCGCGACTATGGCTACACCTTC.

The rearrangement uses TRBV5-1 and TRBJ2-3; a weak D match, TRBD2 (6 bases). The V end lost 0 bases, the J end lost 4 bases, and 9 bases lay between the germline ends. The CDR3 covers 14 residues. The germline gives CDR1 SGHRS, CDR2 YFSETQ. The CDR3 loop is CASSLAGDADTQYF. The CDR3 DNA follows: TGCGCCAGCAGCTTGGCGGGAGACGCAGATACGCAGTATTTT.

The genes are TRBV5-1 and TRBJ2-1, with 8 bases that match TRBD2. The junction had 20 bases not matched to a gene; V was cut back by 4 bases and J by 8 bases. The CDR3 covers 18 residues. Per germline, CDR1 SGHRS and CDR2 YFSETQ. CDR3 region: CASSQTPGSGLVRDEQFF. DNA of the CDR3: TGCGCCAGCAGCCAAACCCCCGGCTCGGGACTAGTCCGTGATGAGCAGTTCTTC.

The J gene is TRBJ2-7, the V gene TRBV28; D is tentatively TRBD1 or TRBD2 (5 bases each). Germline V lookup: CDR1 MDHEN, CDR2 SYDVKM. V lost 8 bases, J lost 2 bases, and 13 bases lay in between. CDR3 length equals 13 residues. In DNA, the CDR3 is TGTGCCAGCTCCCGGGACGGAACCTACGAGCAGTACTTC. This gives the protein CASSRDGTYEQYF.

With respect to this clonotype: The missing conserved phenylalanine or tryptophan at the end of this CDR3 makes a read error likely. This chain connects TRBV5-1 to TRBJ2-1, with a weak D call TRBD2 (5 bases). CDR3 size: 18 residues. The germline gives CDR1 SGHRS, CDR2 YFSETQ. Trimming pared 4 bases from V and 0 bases from J, leaving 20 bases between. The chain's CDR3 is CASSLASSPASSYNEQFL. Here the CDR3 DNA reads TGCGCCAGCAGCCTAGCTAGTTCCCCGGCCAGCTCCTACAATGAGCAGTTCCTC.

CDR3 DNA sequence: TGTGCCAGCAAAACCCAAACAAACGATGAGCAGTTCTTC. The encoded protein is CASKTQTNDEQFF. V is TRBV28 and J is TRBJ2-1; D is ambiguous. CDR1 is MDHEN, CDR2 SYDVKM, per germline. CDR3 length: 13 amino acids. V lost 7 bases to trimming and J lost 8 bases, with 15 bases between them. The full variable domain, with the rest looked up from reference TRBV28 and TRBJ2-1, is DVKVTQSSRYLVKRTGEKVFLECVQDMDHENMFWYRQDPGLGLRLIYFSYDVKMKEKGDIPEGYSVSREKKERFSLILESASTNQTSMYLCASKTQTNDEQFFGPGTRLTVL.